These 4 T cell receptor beta chains were all obtained from the same sample, sequenced in a study of T cell changes during pregnancy in multiple sclerosis. Profiling relied on immunoSEQ multiplex PCR, and the TCRdb table lists in-frame clones only, not all of them. Counted here are tens of thousands of clones, about 96% occurring once; the ten biggest clones make up over 2%. The material was CD8+ T cells from peripheral blood mononuclear cells, obtained after pregnancy. Receptors originate from a female donor with multiple sclerosis, enrolled in a pregnancy study.

This chain uses TRBV11-1 with TRBJ2-7; D gene ambiguous. This CDR3 has 13 residues. Germline V lookup: CDR1 SGHAT, CDR2 FQDESV (reference sequence). Trimming shortened V by 3 bases and J by 0 bases, and 6 bases separated the two germline ends. CDR3 amino acids: CASSFSSSYEQYF. CDR3 nucleotides: TGTGCCAGCAGCTTTAGCAGCTCCTACGAGCAGTACTTC.

J is TRBJ2-1 and V is TRBV7-9; D not certain. V was pared by 2 bases and J by 6 bases, with 8 bases between. The CDR3 is 13 residues long. CDR1 is SEHNR, CDR2 FQNEAQ, per germline (reference sequence). The CDR3 nucleotides are TGTGCCAGCAGCTTATCTGGCCTCAATGAGCAGTTCTTC. Translated: CASSLSGLNEQFF.

The rearrangement joins TRBV7-9 to TRBJ2-7; 10 bases match TRBD1. This CDR3 comprises 16 residues. The ends lost 5 bases at V and 4 bases at J; junction bases unmatched: 11. Germline V gives CDR1 SEHNR, CDR2 FQNEAQ (reference sequence). The CDR3 loop reads CASSPKGTGDIYEQYF. In DNA form, the CDR3 reads TGTGCCAGCAGCCCAAAAGGGACAGGGGATATATACGAGCAGTACTTC.

The V call is TRBV7-9, the J call TRBJ2-5; tentative D call: TRBD2 (5 bases). This CDR3 has 15 amino acids. CDR1 is SEHNR, CDR2 FQNEAQ, per germline (reference sequence). With 1 base removed from V and 5 bases from J, the gap between germline ends came to 14 bases. CDR3 loop: CASSLVSGVGETQYF. The DNA for the CDR3 is TGTGCCAGCAGCTTAGTGTCCGGGGTTGGGGAGACCCAGTACTTC.